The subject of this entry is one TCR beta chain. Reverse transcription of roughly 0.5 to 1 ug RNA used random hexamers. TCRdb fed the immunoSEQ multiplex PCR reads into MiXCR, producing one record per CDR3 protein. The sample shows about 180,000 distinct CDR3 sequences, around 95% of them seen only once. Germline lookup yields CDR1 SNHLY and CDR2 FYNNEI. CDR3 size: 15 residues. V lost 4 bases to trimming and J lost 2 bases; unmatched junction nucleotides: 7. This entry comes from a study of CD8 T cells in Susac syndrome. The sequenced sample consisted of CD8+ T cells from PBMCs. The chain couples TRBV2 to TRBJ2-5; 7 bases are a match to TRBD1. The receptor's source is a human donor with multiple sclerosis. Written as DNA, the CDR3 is TGTGCCAGCAGTGTCCCCGGGACAGCTCAAGAGACCCAGTACTTC. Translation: CASSVPGTAQETQYF.